This TCR beta chain emerged from a study of blood T cells in healthy people across ages (dated by TCRdb to between 2014 and 2017). Looking at the study overall: Template switching captured roughly one uniquely barcoded TCR beta cDNA molecule per two T cells in model experiments. Age-related changes in TCR beta repertoire diversity were measured in the study by deep sequencing normalized with unique cDNA molecular identifiers. The donors were divided into four age groups: young (average around 15 years), middle-aged (around 41), aged (about 60) and long-lived (about 90). To avoid experimental bias, donors of different ages were spread randomly across the sequencing lanes. For two donors (one aged 18 to 30 and one aged 80 or older), the study analyzed two additional independent replicas of 1 million unique cDNA reads from the same blood draw.

About this clonotype: Its binding antigen is unknown. Base qualities are not recorded, but no much larger clone differs from it by a single base.

Donors were a few dozen systemically healthy Caucasian individuals from Russia aged 6 to 90 years. Ten milliliters of peripheral blood were collected from each donor into EDTA-treated Vacutainer tubes. Ficoll-Paque density-gradient centrifugation was used to isolate PBMCs, with at least 7 million obtained per sample. Trizol reagent was used to extract total RNA from the PBMCs, yielding at least 6 micrograms per sample. For every donor, flow cytometry on a PBMC aliquot measured the percentage of naive CD45RAhigh/CD27high T cells. Study-wide findings and limitations: Observed TCR beta diversity per million T cells fell roughly linearly with age, and a significant reduction was already apparent by age around 40. Estimates of total diversity from one million sequenced T cells were regarded as lower bounds and underestimates. Compared with the aged group, more naive CD4+ T cells, fewer expanded clones and increased TCR diversity were shown by the long-lived group, suggesting age selection. There was a strong correlation between observed TCR beta diversity and the percentage of naive T cells measured by flow cytometry. Because profiling used bulk unsorted PBMCs, naive and antigen-experienced compartments could not be compared conclusively. Donor CMV infection status was unknown, potentially confounding age-related changes in expanded clonotypes.

Libraries were made using 5' RACE. These reads were obtained on an Illumina HiSeq 2500. A second PCR of about 6 to 11 cycles was performed with a sample-barcoded 5' primer and a J-beta primer mix. A template-switch 5' adaptor carrying 12 random nucleotides introduced a unique molecular identifier onto each TCR beta cDNA molecule. At least 3 million CDR3-containing paired-end reads were obtained from each sample. All of the RNA was converted into first-strand cDNA using the Mint cDNA synthesis kit, with a TRBC-specific oligonucleotide serving as the primer. Following uracil-DNA glycosylase treatment, all cDNA underwent a first 18-cycle PCR with the universal primers M1SS and BC2_uni_R. As for the original processing: For normalization, 1 million high-quality reads were randomly selected from each sample, with every read carrying a distinct molecular identifier. Instead of being binned into consensus sequences, reads with shared molecular identifiers were discarded. MiTCR, set to a Q25 quality threshold and the strictest error-elimination algorithm, was used for CDR3 identification, clonotype clustering and error correction. A nonparametric unseen species model with Euler transformation was used to estimate lower-bound total TCR beta diversity. TCRdb reprocessing: public reads trimmed at Q25 with fastp, clones called with MiXCR, in-frame beta chains kept. Every CDR3 protein is listed once, alongside the most common genes and DNA of its rows. These V and J calls originate from TCRdb's pipeline instead of the authors' own analysis. The sample data list about 750,000 distinct CDR3 sequences, and about 55% of these were observed just once. Jointly, the top ten make up around 41% of the sample.

Relative to germline, V is missing 6 bases and J is missing 3 bases, with 8 bases of the junction outside any gene match. The CDR3 runs 15 residues from the cysteine to the phenylalanine. This entry keeps only the CDR3 DNA: 45 bases, framed from base 1. The CDR1 and CDR2 encoded by the germline V gene (reference sequence) are MNHEY and SMNVEV. The receptor was derived from a man older than 75 in good health. The sequenced sample was blood. The rearrangement combines TRBV27 with TRBJ2-7, with 10 central nucleotides matching TRBD1. The DNA is TGTGCCAGCAGCCGGATGGGACAGGGGATCTACGAGCAGTACTTC. This encodes CASSRMGQGIYEQYF.